This is a list of T cell receptor beta chains from one sample in a study of blood T cell repertoires in COVID-19. Measured with immunoSEQ multiplex PCR; TCRdb has only the in-frame clones, and not every one. Among tens of thousands of clones listed, roughly 87% were seen once. The specimen was peripheral blood. The source is a man aged 50 to 59 with active COVID-19. Both conserved end residues are part of each CDR3. The order of the fields is clone size, J gene, V gene, D gene, CDR3 DNA, CDR3 protein. A D gene is named only where the DNA matches it firmly. A clone size is listed for some rows: how often the clone was seen (once, few, many), or a class if it is expanded.

once,TRBJ2-1,TRBV19,TRBD2,TGTGCCAGTAGTATCCTAGCGGGAGGCCCCAATGAGCAGTTCTTC,CASSILAGGPNEQFF
-,TRBJ2-1,TRBV11-3,TRBD2,TGTGCCAGCAGCTTAGAGGGGTATGGACTAGCTCAGGACAATGAGCAGTTCTTC,CASSLEGYGLAQDNEQFF
-,TRBJ2-5,TRBV7-2,TRBD2,TGTGCCAGCAGCCCCCCGGGACTAGGAGGGTGGGAGACCCAGTACTTC,CASSPPGLGGWETQYF
-,TRBJ2-1,TRBV19,-,TGTGCCAGTAGAGCGGACCGCAGCTCCTACAATGAGCAGTTCTTC,CASRADRSSYNEQFF
-,TRBJ1-6,TRBV20-1,-,TGCAGTGCTCCCCATTCTACCTCCCTCCACTTT,CSAPHSTSLHF
-,TRBJ1-2,TRBV4-1,-,TGCGCCAGCAGCCAAGAATCAGTGCATGGCTACACCTTC,CASSQESVHGYTF
-,TRBJ1-2,TRBV6-5,-,TGTGCCAATTCAAGGGGACATACTAACTATGGCTACACCTTC,CANSRGHTNYGYTF
-,TRBJ2-7,TRBV6-5,TRBD1,TGTGCCACCCTACCGGGACAGGGTGGCGAGCAGTACTTC,CATLPGQGGEQYF
-,TRBJ2-1,TRBV6-1,-,TGTGCCAGCAGTGAATTGTGGGCAGGGGGGGAGCAGTTCTTC,CASSELWAGGEQFF
-,TRBJ1-2,TRBV6-5,-,TGTGCCAGCACTCCCGGAGAGGCCTATGGCTACACCTTC,CASTPGEAYGYTF
-,TRBJ1-3,TRBV3-1/TRBV3-2,-,TGTGCCAGCAGCCTATCGACAAAATCTGGAAACACCATATATTTT,CASSLSTKSGNTIYF
-,TRBJ1-1,TRBV15,-,TGTGCCACCAGCAGAGATCGGGGGGGCCCCCTTAGCCAGGCTTTCTTT,CATSRDRGGPLSQAFF
-,TRBJ2-1,TRBV12-5,-,TGTGCTAGTGGCGACCCACAGGGGAAAGCGGGAGTCACCTACAATGAGCAGTTCTTC,CASGDPQGKAGVTYNEQFF
-,TRBJ1-2,TRBV7-9,TRBD1,TGTGCCAGCAGCCCCCGGACAGGAGTAGACACCTTC,CASSPRTGVDTF
-,TRBJ1-5,TRBV19,-,TGTGCCAGCAAGGGGACACTCCGATATCAGCCCCAGCATTTT,CASKGTLRYQPQHF
few,TRBJ1-5,TRBV6-1,TRBD1,TGTGCCAGCAGTGAAGCGCTTCAGGGGGGACAGCCCCAGCATTTT,CASSEALQGGQPQHF
-,TRBJ2-1,TRBV3-1/TRBV3-2,-,TGTGCCAGCAGCCAAGATCCGCGCGACTACAATGAGCAGTTCTTC,CASSQDPRDYNEQFF
-,TRBJ1-1,TRBV19,TRBD1,TGTGCCAGTAGCCCTCAGGGGGGGAACACTGAAGCTTTCTTT,CASSPQGGNTEAFF
-,TRBJ1-4,TRBV14,-,TGTGCCAGCAGCCCTCAGGCCGGGAGAACTAATGAAAAACTGTTTTTT,CASSPQAGRTNEKLFF
few,TRBJ1-5,TRBV6-2/TRBV6-3,TRBD1,TGTGCCAGCAGTTATGTGACAGGGAATCAGCCCCAGCATTTT,CASSYVTGNQPQHF
-,TRBJ2-5,TRBV27,-,TGTGCCAGCAGTCCACACCTCCAAGAGACCCAGTACTTC,CASSPHLQETQYF
-,TRBJ1-2,TRBV7-9,TRBD1,TGTGCCAGCAGCTCGGACGACAGGGGTGGCTACACCTTC,CASSSDDRGGYTF
-,TRBJ2-3,TRBV7-9,TRBD2,TGTGCCAGCAGCTTAACGGGGCTAGCGGGGAAAGATACGCAGTATTTT,CASSLTGLAGKDTQYF
-,TRBJ1-1,TRBV2,TRBD1,TGTGCCAGCAGTGAAGGGACAGGGGTGAAAGCTTTCTTT,CASSEGTGVKAFF
-,TRBJ1-2,TRBV7-2,TRBD1,TGTGCCAGCAGTACGACCGGGACAGCCTATGGCTACACCTTC,CASSTTGTAYGYTF
-,TRBJ1-3,TRBV29-1,-,TGCAGCGTTGTAACTGGAAACACCATATATTTT,CSVVTGNTIYF
-,TRBJ1-5,TRBV2,-,TGTGCCAGCAGCCCGAGGGGGGGACGTAACAATCAGCCCCAGCATTTT,CASSPRGGRNNQPQHF
-,TRBJ2-2,TRBV9,TRBD2,TGTGCCAGCAGCGTTAGGACTAGCGGGAGAAAGGTCGACACCGGGGAGCTGTTTTTT,CASSVRTSGRKVDTGELFF
-,TRBJ1-2,TRBV28,TRBD1,TGTGCCAGCAGTGATCCGGGAGACAGGGGACACTATGGCTACACCTTC,CASSDPGDRGHYGYTF
-,TRBJ1-1,TRBV29-1,-,TGCAGCGTGTCCCGGGAGATGAACACTGAAGCTTTCTTT,CSVSREMNTEAFF
-,TRBJ2-3,TRBV11-3,-,TGTGCCAGCAGCCGGAGTTCAGATACGCAGTATTTT,CASSRSSDTQYF
-,TRBJ1-6,TRBV25-1,TRBD1,TGTGCCATCAGGGGGCAGGGGGCTAATTCACCCCTCCACTTT,CAIRGQGANSPLHF
-,TRBJ2-3,TRBV24-1,-,TGTGCCACCATTATTGGCACAGATACGCAGTATTTT,CATIIGTDTQYF
-,TRBJ1-2,TRBV6-2/TRBV6-3,-,TGTGCCAGCAGTTACTCGGTGTGGCAGGGGAACGGCTACACCTTC,CASSYSVWQGNGYTF
medium-sized,TRBJ2-3,TRBV6-5,-,TGTGCCAGCAGACTCCGGGACTCCGATGCGCAGTATTTT,CASRLRDSDAQYF
-,TRBJ1-6,TRBV5-1,-,TGCGCCAGCAGCTTGGGCACCGCCCGGGGTAATTCACCCCTCCACTTT,CASSLGTARGNSPLHF
-,TRBJ1-5,TRBV19,-,TGTGCCAGTAGTATCCCCAACAGGCCTCCCTTGGGCAATCAGCCCCAGCATTTT,CASSIPNRPPLGNQPQHF
-,TRBJ1-2,TRBV19,TRBD1,TGTGCCAGTAGGGGAACAGGGGGCAACTATGGCTACACCTTC,CASRGTGGNYGYTF
-,TRBJ2-5,TRBV6-2/TRBV6-3,TRBD2,TGTGCCAGCAGTACGCACCTGAGCGGGGGGGTGTACCAAGAGACCCAGTACTTC,CASSTHLSGGVYQETQYF
-,TRBJ2-1,TRBV11-1,TRBD2,TGTGCCAGCAGCCGCGGGACTAGCGGTCACAATGAGCAGTTCTTC,CASSRGTSGHNEQFF